A single sample gave rise to the 3 T cell receptor beta chains below, sequenced in a study of shared clonotypes between healthy human individuals. Method: immunoSEQ multiplex PCR; TCRdb's copy keeps in-frame clones and lacks some. The profile shows 2,500,000 or so clones, roughly 93% of them singletons. Specimen: naive CD4+ T cells from PBMCs. The subset: CD45RA+ positively selected. The receptor set was obtained from a man younger than 30 in good health. Some clones in this sample may be carry-over from other donors' samples.

This clone was seen once. The rearrangement uses TRBV25-1 and TRBJ2-5, with D perhaps TRBD1 (7 bases). Trimming cost V 6 bases and J 5 bases, with 13 bases left between them. There are 13 residues in the CDR3. Germline CDR1 reads MGHDK; CDR2 reads SYGVNS. The CDR3 DNA sequence: TGTGCCAGCAGGGAGGGGGCGCGGGAGACCCAGTACTTC. Translated: CASREGARETQYF.

This chain connects TRBV7-9 to TRBJ2-5, with D possibly TRBD1 on 5 matching bases. The V gene's germline CDR1 is SEHNR and CDR2 FQNEAQ (reference sequence). V shed 2 bases and J shed 3 bases, with 10 bases lying between them. The CDR3 is made up of 14 amino acids. The CDR3 DNA sequence: TGTGCCAGCAGCTTATGGGGCAGGAAAGAGACCCAGTACTTC. This sequence encodes CASSLWGRKETQYF.

The chain joins TRBV4-2 to TRBJ2-2; D is ambiguous. V dropped 0 bases and J dropped 5 bases, with 10 bases sitting between them. The CDR3 sequence is 15 residues long. Per the germline V gene, CDR1 is LGHNA and CDR2 is YNFKEQ. As DNA, the CDR3 is TGTGCCAGCAGCCAAGAAGGGCAGATAACCGGGGAGCTGTTTTTT. Its protein is CASSQEGQITGELFF.